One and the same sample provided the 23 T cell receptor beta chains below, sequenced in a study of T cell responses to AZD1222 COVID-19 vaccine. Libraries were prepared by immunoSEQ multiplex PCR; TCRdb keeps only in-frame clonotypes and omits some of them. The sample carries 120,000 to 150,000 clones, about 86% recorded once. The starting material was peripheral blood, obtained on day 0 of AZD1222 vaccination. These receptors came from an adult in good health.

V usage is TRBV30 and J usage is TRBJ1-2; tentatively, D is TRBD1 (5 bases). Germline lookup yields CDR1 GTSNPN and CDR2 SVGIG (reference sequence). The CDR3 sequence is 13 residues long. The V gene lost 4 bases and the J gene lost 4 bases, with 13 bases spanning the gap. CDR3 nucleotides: TGTGCCTGGACAGCGGGACTAGGCTATGGCTACACCTTC. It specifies CAWTAGLGYGYTF. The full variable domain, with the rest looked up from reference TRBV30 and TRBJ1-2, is SQTIHQWPATLVQPVGSPLSLECTVEGTSNPNLYWYRQAAGRGLQLLFYSVGIGQISSEVPQNLSASRPQDRQFILSSKKLLLSDSGFYLCAWTAGLGYGYTFGSGTRLTVV.

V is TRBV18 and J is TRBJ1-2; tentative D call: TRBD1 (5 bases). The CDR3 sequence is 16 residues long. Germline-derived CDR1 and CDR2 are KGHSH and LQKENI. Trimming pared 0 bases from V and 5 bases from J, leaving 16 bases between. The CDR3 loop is CASSPPTRQPAYGYTF. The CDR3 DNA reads TGTGCCAGCTCACCACCTACGAGACAGCCCGCTTATGGCTACACCTTC.

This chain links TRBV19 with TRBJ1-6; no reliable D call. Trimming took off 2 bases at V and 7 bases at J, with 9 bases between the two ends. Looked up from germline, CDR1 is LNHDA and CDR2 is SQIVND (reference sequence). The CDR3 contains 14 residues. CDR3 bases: TGTGCCAGTAGTATACGGCTTGAGAATTCACCCCTCCACTTT. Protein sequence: CASSIRLENSPLHF.

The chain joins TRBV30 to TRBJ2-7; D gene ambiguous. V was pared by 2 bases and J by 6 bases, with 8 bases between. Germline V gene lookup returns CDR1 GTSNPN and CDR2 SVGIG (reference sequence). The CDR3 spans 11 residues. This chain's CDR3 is CAWSLGGEQYF. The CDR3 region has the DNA TGTGCCTGGAGTTTGGGTGGCGAGCAGTACTTC.

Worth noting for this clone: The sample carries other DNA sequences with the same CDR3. In nucleotides, the CDR3 is TGTGCCAGCAGCTTCGGCCAACGCGAAAAACTGTTTTTT. Translation: CASSFGQREKLFF. V gene TRBV11-2 combines with J gene TRBJ1-4; no reliable D call. CDR3 length: 13 amino acids. V was shortened by 3 bases and J by 8 bases, with 10 bases between the two germline ends. CDR1 SGHAT and CDR2 FQNNGV come from the germline V gene.

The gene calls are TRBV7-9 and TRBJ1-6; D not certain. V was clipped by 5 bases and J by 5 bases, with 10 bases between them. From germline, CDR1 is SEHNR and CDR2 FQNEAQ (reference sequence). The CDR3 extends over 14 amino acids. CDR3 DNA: TGTGCCAGCAGCGTCATGAGTGATAATTCACCCCTCCACTTT. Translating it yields CASSVMSDNSPLHF.

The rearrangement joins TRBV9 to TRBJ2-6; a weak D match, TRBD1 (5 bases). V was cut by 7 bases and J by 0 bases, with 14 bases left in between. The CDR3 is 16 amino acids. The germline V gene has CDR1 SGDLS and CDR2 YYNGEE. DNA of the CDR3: TGTGCCAGCGGTTCAGGGTCCCCCTCTGGGGCCAACGTCCTGACTTTC. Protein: CASGSGSPSGANVLTF.

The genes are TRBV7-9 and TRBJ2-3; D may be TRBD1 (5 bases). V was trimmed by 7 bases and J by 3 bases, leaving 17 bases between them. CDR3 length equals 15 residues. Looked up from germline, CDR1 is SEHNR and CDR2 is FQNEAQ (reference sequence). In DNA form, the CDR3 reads TGTGCCAGCAATGGGGCAGGTCTTCCAACAGATACGCAGTATTTT. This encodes CASNGAGLPTDTQYF.

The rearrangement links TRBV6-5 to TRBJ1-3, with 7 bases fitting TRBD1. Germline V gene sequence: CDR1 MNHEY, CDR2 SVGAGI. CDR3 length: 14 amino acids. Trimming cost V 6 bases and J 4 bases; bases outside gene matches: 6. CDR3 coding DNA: TGTGCCAGCAGCGACAGGGTTTGGGGAAACACCATATATTTT. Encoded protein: CASSDRVWGNTIYF.

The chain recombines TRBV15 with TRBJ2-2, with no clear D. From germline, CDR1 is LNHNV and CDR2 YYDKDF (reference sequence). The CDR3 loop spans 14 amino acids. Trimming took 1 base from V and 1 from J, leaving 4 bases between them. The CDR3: CATSRGGNTGELFF. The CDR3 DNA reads TGTGCCACCAGCAGAGGTGGGAACACCGGGGAGCTGTTTTTT.

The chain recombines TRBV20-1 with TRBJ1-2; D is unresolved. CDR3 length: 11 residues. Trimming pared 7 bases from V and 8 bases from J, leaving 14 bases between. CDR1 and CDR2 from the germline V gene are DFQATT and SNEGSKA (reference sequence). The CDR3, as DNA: TGCAGTGTTCAAGAGATCCGGGGCTACACCTTC. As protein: CSVQEIRGYTF.

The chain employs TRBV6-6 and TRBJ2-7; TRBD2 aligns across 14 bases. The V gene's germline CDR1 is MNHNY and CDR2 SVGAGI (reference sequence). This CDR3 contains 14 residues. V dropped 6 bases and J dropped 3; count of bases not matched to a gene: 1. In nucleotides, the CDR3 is TGTGCCAGCAGGGGACTAGCGGGGGACTACGAGCAGTACTTC. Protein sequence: CASRGLAGDYEQYF.

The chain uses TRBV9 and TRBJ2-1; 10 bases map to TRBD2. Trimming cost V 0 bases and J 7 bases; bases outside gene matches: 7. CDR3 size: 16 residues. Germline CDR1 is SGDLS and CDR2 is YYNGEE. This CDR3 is CASSVVASGSRNEQFF. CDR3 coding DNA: TGTGCCAGCAGCGTAGTGGCTAGCGGGAGCCGAAATGAGCAGTTCTTC.

The CDR3 DNA reads TGTGCCAGCAGTGAACAACCGGTAGATTCCAACAATGAGCAGTTCTTC. Its translation: CASSEQPVDSNNEQFF. This rearrangement joins TRBV6-1 to TRBJ2-1; D is undetermined. CDR3 length: 16 residues. Trimming cost V 2 bases and J 5 bases, with 16 bases left between them. CDR1 is MNHNS, CDR2 SASEGT, per germline.

DNA of the CDR3: TGTGCCACCAGCAGAGATCTTGGGGACAGCACCTACAATGAGCAGTTCTTC. Protein product: CATSRDLGDSTYNEQFF. The V call is TRBV15, the J call TRBJ2-1; 7 nucleotides match TRBD1. Trimming took 0 bases from V and 2 from J; bases not matched to a gene: 7. CDR1 and CDR2 (germline): LNHNV, YYDKDF (reference sequence). The CDR3 length is 17 residues.

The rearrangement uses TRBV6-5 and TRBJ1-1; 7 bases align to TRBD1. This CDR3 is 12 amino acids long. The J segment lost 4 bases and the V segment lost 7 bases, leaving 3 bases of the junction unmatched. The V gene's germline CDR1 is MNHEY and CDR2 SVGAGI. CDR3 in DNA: TGTGCCAGCATCCAGGGGGTCACTGAAGCTTTCTTT. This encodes CASIQGVTEAFF.

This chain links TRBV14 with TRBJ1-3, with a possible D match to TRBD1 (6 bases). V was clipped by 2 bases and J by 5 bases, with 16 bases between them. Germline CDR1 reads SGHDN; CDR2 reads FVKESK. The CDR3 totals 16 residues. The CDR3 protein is CASSQRGRTERNTIYF. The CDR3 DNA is TGTGCCAGCAGCCAAAGGGGGAGGACAGAAAGAAACACCATATATTTT.

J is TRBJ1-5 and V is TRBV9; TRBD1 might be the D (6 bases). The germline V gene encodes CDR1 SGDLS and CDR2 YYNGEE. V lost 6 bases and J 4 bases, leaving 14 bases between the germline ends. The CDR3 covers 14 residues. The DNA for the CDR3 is TGTGCCAGCAACGAAGGACAGACTAATCAGCCCCAGCATTTT. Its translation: CASNEGQTNQPQHF.

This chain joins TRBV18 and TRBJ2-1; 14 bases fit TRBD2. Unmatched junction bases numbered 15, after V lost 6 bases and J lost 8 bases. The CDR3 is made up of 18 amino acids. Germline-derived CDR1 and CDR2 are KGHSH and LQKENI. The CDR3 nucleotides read TGTGCCAGCTCCGCGCCGGGATCGCGGACTAGCGGGAGGTATGAGCAGTTCTTC. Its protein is CASSAPGSRTSGRYEQFF.

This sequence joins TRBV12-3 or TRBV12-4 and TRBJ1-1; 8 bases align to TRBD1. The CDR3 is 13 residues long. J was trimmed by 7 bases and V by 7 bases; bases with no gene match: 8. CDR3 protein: CASNPDRGHEAFF. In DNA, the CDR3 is TGTGCCAGCAACCCCGACAGGGGCCATGAAGCTTTCTTT.

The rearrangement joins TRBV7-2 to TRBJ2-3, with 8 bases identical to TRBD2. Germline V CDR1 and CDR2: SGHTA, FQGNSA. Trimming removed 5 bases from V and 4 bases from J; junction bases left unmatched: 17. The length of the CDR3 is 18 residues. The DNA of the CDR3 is TGTGCCAGCAGCCATGTATCGGGAGGGAGGGCCGGGCCAGATACGCAGTATTTT. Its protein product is CASSHVSGGRAGPDTQYF.

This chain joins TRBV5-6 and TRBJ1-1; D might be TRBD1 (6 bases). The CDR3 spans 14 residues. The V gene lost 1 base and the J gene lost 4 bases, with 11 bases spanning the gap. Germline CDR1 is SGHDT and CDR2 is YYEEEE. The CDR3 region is CASSLQGRFTEAFF. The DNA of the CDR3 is TGTGCCAGCAGCTTGCAGGGGCGTTTCACTGAAGCTTTCTTT.

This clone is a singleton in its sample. The chain's CDR3 is CASSVGEGMVWEQYF. Written as DNA, the CDR3 is TGTGCCAGCAGCGTAGGAGAGGGTATGGTGTGGGAGCAGTACTTC. The gene calls are TRBV9 and TRBJ2-7, with a weak D call TRBD2 (5 bases). The germline CDR1 and CDR2 sequences are SGDLS and YYNGEE. V was cut by 0 bases and J by 7 bases, with 17 bases left in between. The CDR3 has 15 residues.